This T cell receptor beta chain was profiled in a study of OX40 agonist ivuxolimab in advanced cancers. Study-level information: Patients received intravenous ivuxolimab every 2 weeks at 0.01 to 10 mg/kg. Partial responses occurred in Three dose-escalation patients, one with hepatocellular carcinoma and two with cutaneous melanoma.

Germline V gene data show CDR1 as LGHNT and CDR2 as FRNRAP. The CDR3 sequence is 18 residues long. After removal of 6 bases from V and 4 bases from J, the junction contained 16 bases not matched to a gene. Study observations and caveats: Some patients who did not respond also had low normalized T-cell clonal expansion.

Details on this clone: The target antigen is unknown.

TCRdb's table, derived via immunoSEQ multiplex PCR, lists solely in-frame clones and lacks some. The sample records some 78,000 clones, around 90% being singletons. This rearrangement joins TRBV12-5 to TRBJ1-3, with 9 bases fitting TRBD1. The starting material was CD4+ or CD8+ T cells sorted from blood, obtained in a trial of the OX40 agonist ivuxolimab. The sequence came from an adult with an advanced solid tumor such as melanoma, head and neck, liver or kidney cancer. In DNA, the CDR3 is TGTGCTAGTGGCATCCGGGACAGGGCCCTCCCCTCAGGAAACACCATATATTTT. Translated: CASGIRDRALPSGNTIYF.